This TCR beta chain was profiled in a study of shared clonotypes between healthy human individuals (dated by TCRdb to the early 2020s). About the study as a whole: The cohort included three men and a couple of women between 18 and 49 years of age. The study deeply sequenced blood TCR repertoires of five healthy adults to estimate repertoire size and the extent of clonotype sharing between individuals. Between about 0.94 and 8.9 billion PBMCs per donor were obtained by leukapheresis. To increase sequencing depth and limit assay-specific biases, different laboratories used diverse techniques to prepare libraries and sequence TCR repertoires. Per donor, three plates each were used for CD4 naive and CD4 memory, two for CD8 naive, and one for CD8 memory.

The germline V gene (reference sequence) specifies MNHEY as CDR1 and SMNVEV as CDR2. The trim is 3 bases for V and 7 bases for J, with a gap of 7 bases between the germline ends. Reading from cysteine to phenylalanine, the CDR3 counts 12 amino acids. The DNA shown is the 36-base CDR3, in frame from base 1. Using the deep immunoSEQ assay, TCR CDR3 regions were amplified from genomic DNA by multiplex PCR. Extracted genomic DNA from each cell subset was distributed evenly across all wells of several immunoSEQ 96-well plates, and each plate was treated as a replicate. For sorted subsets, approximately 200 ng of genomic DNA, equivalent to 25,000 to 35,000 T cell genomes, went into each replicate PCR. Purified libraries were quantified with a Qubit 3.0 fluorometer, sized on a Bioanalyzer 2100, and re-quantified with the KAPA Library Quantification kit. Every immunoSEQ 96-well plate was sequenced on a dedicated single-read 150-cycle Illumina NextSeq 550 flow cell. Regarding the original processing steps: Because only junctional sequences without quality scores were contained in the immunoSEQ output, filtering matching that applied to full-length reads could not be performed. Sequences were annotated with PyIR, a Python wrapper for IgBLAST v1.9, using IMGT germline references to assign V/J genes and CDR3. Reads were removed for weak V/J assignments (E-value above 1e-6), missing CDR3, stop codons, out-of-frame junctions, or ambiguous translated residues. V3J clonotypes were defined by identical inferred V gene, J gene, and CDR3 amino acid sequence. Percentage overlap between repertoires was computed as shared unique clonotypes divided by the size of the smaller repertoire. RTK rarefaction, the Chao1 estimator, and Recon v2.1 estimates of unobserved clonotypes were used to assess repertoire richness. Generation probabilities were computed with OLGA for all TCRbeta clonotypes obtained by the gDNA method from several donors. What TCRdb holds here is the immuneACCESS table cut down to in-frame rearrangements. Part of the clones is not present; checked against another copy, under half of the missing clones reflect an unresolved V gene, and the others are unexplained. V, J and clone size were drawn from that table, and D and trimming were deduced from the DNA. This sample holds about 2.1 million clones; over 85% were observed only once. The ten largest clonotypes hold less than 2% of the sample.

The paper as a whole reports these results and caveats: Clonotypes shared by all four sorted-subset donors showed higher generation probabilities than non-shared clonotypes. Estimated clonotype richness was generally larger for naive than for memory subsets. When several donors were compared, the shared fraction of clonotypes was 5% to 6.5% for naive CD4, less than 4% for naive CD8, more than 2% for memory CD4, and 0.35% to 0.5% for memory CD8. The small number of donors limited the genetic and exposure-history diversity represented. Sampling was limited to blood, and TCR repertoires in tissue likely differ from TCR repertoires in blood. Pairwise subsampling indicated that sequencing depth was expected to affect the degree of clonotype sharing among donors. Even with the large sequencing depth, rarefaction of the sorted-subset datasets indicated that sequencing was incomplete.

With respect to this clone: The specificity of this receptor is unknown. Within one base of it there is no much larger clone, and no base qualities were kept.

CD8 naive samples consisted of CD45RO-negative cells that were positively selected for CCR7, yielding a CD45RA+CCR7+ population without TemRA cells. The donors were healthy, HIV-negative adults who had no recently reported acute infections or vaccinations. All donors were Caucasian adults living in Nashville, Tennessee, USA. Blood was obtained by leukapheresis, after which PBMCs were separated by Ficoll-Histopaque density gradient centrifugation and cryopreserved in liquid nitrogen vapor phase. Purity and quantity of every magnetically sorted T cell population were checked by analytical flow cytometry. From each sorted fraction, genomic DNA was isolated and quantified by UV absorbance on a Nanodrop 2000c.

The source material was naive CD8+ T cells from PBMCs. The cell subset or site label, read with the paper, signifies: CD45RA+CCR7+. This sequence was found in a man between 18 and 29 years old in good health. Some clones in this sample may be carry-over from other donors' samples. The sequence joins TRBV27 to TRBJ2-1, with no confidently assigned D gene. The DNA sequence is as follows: TGTGCCAGCAGTTTCAGCGTGAATGAGCAGTTCTTC. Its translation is CASSFSVNEQFF.